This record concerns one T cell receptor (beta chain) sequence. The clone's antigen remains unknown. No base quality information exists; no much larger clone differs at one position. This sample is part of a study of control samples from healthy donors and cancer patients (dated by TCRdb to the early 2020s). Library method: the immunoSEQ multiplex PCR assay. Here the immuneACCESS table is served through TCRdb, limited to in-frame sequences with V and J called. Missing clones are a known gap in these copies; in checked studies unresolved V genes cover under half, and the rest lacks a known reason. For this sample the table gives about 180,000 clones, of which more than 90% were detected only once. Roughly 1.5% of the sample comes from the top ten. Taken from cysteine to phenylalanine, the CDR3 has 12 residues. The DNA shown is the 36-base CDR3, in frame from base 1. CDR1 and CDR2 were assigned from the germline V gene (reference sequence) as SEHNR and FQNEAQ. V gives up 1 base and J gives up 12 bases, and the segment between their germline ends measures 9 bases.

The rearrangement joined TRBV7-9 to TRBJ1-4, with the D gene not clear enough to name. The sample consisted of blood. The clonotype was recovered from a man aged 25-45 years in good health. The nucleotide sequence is TGTGCCAGCAGCTTAGACCCTATGGAACTGTTTTTT. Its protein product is CASSLDPMELFF.